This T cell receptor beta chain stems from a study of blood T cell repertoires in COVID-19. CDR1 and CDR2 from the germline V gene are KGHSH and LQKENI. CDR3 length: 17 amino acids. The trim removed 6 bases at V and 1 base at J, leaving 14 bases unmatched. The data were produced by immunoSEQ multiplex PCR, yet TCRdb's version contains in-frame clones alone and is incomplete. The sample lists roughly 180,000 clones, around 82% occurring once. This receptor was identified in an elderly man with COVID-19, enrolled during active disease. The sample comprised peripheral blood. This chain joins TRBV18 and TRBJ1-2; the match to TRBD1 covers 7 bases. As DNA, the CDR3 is TGTGCCAGCTCCACCAGTAGCACAGGGGCCCTTAACTATGGCTACACCTTC. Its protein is CASSTSSTGALNYGYTF.